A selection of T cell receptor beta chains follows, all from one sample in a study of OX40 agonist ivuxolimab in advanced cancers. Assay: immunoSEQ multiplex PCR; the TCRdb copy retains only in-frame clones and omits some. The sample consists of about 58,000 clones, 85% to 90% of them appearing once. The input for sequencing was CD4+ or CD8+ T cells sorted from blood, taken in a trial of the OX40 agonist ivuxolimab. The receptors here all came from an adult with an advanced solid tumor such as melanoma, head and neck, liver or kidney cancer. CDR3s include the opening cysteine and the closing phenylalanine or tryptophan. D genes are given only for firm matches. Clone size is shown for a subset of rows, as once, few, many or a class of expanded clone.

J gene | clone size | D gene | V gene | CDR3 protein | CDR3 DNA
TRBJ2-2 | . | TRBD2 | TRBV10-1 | CASSGTSGGLTGELFF | TGCGCCAGCAGTGGGACTAGCGGGGGACTCACCGGGGAGCTGTTTTTT
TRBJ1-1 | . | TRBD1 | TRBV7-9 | CASSSDPGGNTEAFF | TGTGCCAGCAGCTCCGACCCAGGGGGTAACACTGAAGCTTTCTTT
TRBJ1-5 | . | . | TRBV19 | CATHTGRSNQPQHF | TGTGCCACCCATACGGGACGGTCCAATCAGCCCCAGCATTTT
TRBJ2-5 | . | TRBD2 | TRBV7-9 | CASSLELAGKQETQYF | TGTGCCAGCAGCTTAGAACTAGCGGGGAAACAAGAGACCCAGTACTTC
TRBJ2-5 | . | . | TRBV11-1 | CASSLAISARGTQYF | TGTGCCAGCAGCTTAGCGATATCGGCGCGGGGTACCCAGTACTTC
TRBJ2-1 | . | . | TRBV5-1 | CASSYRGTVAEQFF | TGCGCCAGCAGCTACCGCGGGACAGTCGCTGAGCAGTTCTTC
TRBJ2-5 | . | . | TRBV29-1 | CSVEGRLLQETQYF | TGCAGCGTTGAAGGTAGACTCCTCCAAGAGACCCAGTACTTC
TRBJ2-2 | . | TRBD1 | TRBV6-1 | CASRDSNTGELFF | TGTGCCAGTAGGGACAGTAACACCGGGGAGCTGTTTTTT
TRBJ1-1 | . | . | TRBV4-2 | CASSQEGGMNTEAFF | TGTGCCAGCAGCCAAGAAGGGGGGATGAACACTGAAGCTTTCTTT
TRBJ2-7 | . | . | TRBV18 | CASSPLPGSWGYEQYF | TGTGCCAGCTCACCACTTCCCGGTTCTTGGGGGTACGAGCAGTACTTC
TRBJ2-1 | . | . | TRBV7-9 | CASSSPHSFVGYNEQFF | TGTGCCAGCAGCTCGCCGCATAGCTTCGTCGGGTACAATGAGCAGTTCTTC
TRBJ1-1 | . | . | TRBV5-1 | CASSLGRAPGAFF | TGCGCCAGCAGCTTGGGACGTGCGCCTGGGGCTTTCTTT
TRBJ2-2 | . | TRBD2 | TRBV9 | CASSIRLAQNTGELFF | TGTGCCAGCAGCATAAGACTAGCGCAGAACACCGGGGAGCTGTTTTTT
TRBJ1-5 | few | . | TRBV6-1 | CASTATVGGNQPQHF | TGTGCCAGCACCGCGACAGTGGGAGGCAATCAGCCCCAGCATTTT
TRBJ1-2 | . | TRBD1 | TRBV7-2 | CASSPGQVLTNYGYTF | TGTGCCAGCAGCCCAGGACAGGTCCTTACTAACTATGGCTACACCTTC
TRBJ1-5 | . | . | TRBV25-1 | CASRKGGNQPQHF | TGTGCCAGCAGGAAGGGCGGCAATCAGCCCCAGCATTTT
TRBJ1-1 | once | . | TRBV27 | CASRLSSDTLRRNTEAFF | TGTGCCAGCAGACTCTCCTCCGACACTCTCCGCCGGAACACTGAAGCTTTCTTT
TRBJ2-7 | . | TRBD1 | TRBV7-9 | CASSPISTGRTYEQYF | TGTGCCAGCAGCCCAATTTCGACAGGGAGAACCTACGAGCAGTACTTC
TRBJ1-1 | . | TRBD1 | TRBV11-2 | CASSPHRGLAFF | TGTGCCAGCAGCCCCCACAGGGGGCTAGCTTTCTTT
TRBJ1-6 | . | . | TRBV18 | CASSPSQGNSPLHF | TGTGCCAGCTCACCATCGCAGGGTAATTCACCCCTCCACTTT
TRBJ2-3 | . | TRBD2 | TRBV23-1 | CAREKLAIFTDTQYF | TGCGCCAGAGAGAAACTAGCGATCTTCACAGATACGCAGTATTTT
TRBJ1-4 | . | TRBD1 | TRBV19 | CASQPGQRNEKLFF | TGTGCCAGTCAGCCGGGACAGAGAAATGAAAAACTGTTTTTT
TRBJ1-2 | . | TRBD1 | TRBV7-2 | CASSPTGGNQYGYTF | TGTGCCAGCAGCCCAACAGGGGGCAATCAGTATGGCTACACCTTC
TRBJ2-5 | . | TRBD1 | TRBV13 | CASSRDRGGETQYF | TGTGCCAGCAGCAGGGACAGGGGAGGGGAGACCCAGTACTTC
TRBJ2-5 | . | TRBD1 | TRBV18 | CASSLQGGETQYF | TGTGCCAGCTCGCTACAGGGGGGAGAGACCCAGTACTTC
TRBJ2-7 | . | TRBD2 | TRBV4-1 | CASSLEYREPGRYEQYF | TGCGCCAGCAGCCTCGAGTACCGGGAGCCCGGGAGGTACGAGCAGTACTTC
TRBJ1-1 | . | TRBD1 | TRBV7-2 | CASSVHTGVGFF | TGTGCCAGCAGCGTACACACAGGGGTTGGTTTCTTT
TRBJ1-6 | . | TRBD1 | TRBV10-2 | CASSVPQGASYNSPLHF | TGCGCCAGCAGTGTCCCTCAGGGGGCCTCCTATAATTCACCCCTCCACTTT
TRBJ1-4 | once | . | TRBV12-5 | CASKGWANEKLFF | TGTGCTAGTAAGGGGTGGGCTAATGAAAAACTGTTTTTT
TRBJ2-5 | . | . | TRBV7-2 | CASSFTGPLQETQYF | TGTGCCAGCAGCTTCACGGGACCACTCCAAGAGACCCAGTACTTC
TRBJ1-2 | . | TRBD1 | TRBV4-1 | CASSQAIGGQGRRYGYTF | TGCGCCAGCAGCCAAGCAATAGGGGGACAGGGGCGGAGGTATGGCTACACCTTC
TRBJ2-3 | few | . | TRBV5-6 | CASSLRSPDTQYF | TGTGCCAGCAGCTTGAGGAGCCCAGATACGCAGTATTTT
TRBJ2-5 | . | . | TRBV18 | CASSPGGETQYF | TGTGCCAGCTCACCCGGGGGCGAGACCCAGTACTTC
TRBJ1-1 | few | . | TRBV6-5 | CASRGWVMGNTEAFF | TGTGCCAGCAGGGGCTGGGTCATGGGGAACACTGAAGCTTTCTTT
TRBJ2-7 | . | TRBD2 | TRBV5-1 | CASSFLTRGGLYEQYF | TGCGCCAGCAGCTTTCTTACTCGGGGGGGCCTCTACGAGCAGTACTTC
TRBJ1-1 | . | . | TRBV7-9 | CASSRQGSDTEAFF | TGTGCCAGCAGCAGGCAGGGTTCCGACACTGAAGCTTTCTTT
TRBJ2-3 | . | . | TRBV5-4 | CASSLGTSTDTQYF | TGTGCCAGCAGCTTGGGCACTAGCACAGATACGCAGTATTTT
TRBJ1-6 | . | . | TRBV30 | CAWSKGPLGGSPLHF | TGTGCCTGGAGTAAAGGACCCCTTGGCGGTTCACCCCTCCACTTT
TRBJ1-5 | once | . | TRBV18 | CASSPAGGGGDQPQHF | TGTGCCAGCTCACCCGCAGGTGGGGGAGGGGATCAGCCCCAGCATTTT
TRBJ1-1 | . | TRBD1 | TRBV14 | CASSFRQGGAEAFF | TGTGCCAGCAGCTTTAGACAGGGAGGGGCTGAAGCTTTCTTT
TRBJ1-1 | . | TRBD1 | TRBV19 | CASSARTGGLNTEAFF | TGTGCCAGTAGTGCCCGGACAGGGGGCTTGAACACTGAAGCTTTCTTT
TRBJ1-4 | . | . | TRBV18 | CASSPLAGDHEKLFF | TGTGCCAGCTCACCGCTAGCGGGTGATCATGAAAAACTGTTTTTT
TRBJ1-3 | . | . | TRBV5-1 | CASRKGGSGNTIYF | TGCGCCAGCAGAAAGGGGGGTTCTGGAAACACCATATATTTT
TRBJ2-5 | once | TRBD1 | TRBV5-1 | CASSLNDRAGQETQYF | TGCGCCAGCAGCTTGAATGACAGGGCCGGTCAAGAGACCCAGTACTTC
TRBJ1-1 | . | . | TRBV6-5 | CASSFSLNTEAFF | TGTGCCAGCAGTTTTTCTTTGAACACTGAAGCTTTCTTT
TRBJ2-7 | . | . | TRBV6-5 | CASSYSGPTYEQYF | TGTGCCAGCAGTTACTCGGGCCCAACCTACGAGCAGTACTTC
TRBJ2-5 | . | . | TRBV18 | CASSPGGGLETQYF | TGTGCCAGCTCACCAGGAGGGGGGTTGGAGACCCAGTACTTC
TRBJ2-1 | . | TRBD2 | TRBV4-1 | CASSRFGFSGGSQISYNEQFF | TGCGCCAGCAGCCGCTTTGGTTTTAGCGGGGGGTCACAGATATCCTACAATGAGCAGTTCTTC
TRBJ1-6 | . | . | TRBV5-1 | CASSLGLGGSSYNSPLHF | TGCGCCAGCAGCTTGGGCCTCGGAGGGAGCTCCTATAATTCACCCCTCCACTTT
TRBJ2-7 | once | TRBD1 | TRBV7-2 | CASSLRQGPRDEQYF | TGTGCCAGCAGCCTCCGACAGGGACCAAGGGACGAGCAGTACTTC
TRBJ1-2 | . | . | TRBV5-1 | CASSLLAPTRGGLRGYTF | TGCGCCAGCAGCTTGCTAGCACCTACGCGGGGAGGACTTCGGGGCTACACCTTC
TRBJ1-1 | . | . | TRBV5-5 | CASSLASRTYTEAFF | TGTGCCAGCAGCTTGGCATCCAGGACGTACACTGAAGCTTTCTTT
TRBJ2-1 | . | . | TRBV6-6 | CASSDGRGSGNEQFF | TGTGCCAGCAGTGACGGACGGGGAAGTGGGAATGAGCAGTTCTTC
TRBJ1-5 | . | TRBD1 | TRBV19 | CASSIDRVGQPQHF | TGTGCCAGTAGTATCGACAGGGTCGGTCAGCCCCAGCATTTT
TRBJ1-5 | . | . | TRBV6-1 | CASITQGPNQPQHF | TGTGCCAGCATCACACAGGGACCTAATCAGCCCCAGCATTTT
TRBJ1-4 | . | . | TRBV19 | CASSTVRTANEKLFF | TGTGCCAGTAGTACAGTAAGGACGGCTAATGAAAAACTGTTTTTT
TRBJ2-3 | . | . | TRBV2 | CASRHASGPPGTQYF | TGTGCCAGCAGACACGCTAGTGGGCCCCCAGGTACGCAGTATTTT
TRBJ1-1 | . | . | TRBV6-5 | CASSTGFGNTEAFF | TGTGCCAGCAGTACAGGGTTCGGGAACACTGAAGCTTTCTTT
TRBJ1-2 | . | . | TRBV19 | CASTPPGVWGYTF | TGTGCCAGTACCCCACCAGGGGTATGGGGCTACACCTTC
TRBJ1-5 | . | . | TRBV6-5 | CASSSHPRQLNQPQHF | TGTGCCAGCAGTTCCCATCCGAGACAGCTGAATCAGCCCCAGCATTTT